This entry features one T cell receptor (beta chain) sequence. The antigen remains undetermined. This CDR3 has 15 amino acids. Germline V gene lookup returns CDR1 LNHNV and CDR2 YYDKDF (reference sequence). V was shortened by 0 bases and J by 0 bases, with 6 bases between the two germline ends. A UMI-containing oligonucleotide was joined by 3' ligation to the TCR cDNA template. Whole blood, 2.5 ml, came from adult healthy volunteers. Cells were not sorted; total RNA input targeted about 1 to 1000 ng. The data originate from a study of naive and memory T cell subsets. Amplification of ligated cDNA took four PCR rounds with SP2 and nested alpha and beta constant primers. Blood and skin TCR RNA was reverse transcribed with alpha and beta constant primers. TCRdb used MiXCR to reprocess the 5' RACE reads, holding one entry per CDR3 protein. The sample carries about 62,000 distinct CDR3 sequences, under 10% recorded once.

Study conclusions and caveats: The RNA method is potentially sensitive to activation and differentiation changes.

The chain has TRBV15 and TRBJ2-1; perhaps TRBD1 as D (6 bases). This TCR came from a female donor in good health. The CDR3 sequence is CATSREGGSYNEQFF. CDR3 bases: TGTGCCACCAGCAGAGAAGGGGGCTCCTACAATGAGCAGTTCTTC.